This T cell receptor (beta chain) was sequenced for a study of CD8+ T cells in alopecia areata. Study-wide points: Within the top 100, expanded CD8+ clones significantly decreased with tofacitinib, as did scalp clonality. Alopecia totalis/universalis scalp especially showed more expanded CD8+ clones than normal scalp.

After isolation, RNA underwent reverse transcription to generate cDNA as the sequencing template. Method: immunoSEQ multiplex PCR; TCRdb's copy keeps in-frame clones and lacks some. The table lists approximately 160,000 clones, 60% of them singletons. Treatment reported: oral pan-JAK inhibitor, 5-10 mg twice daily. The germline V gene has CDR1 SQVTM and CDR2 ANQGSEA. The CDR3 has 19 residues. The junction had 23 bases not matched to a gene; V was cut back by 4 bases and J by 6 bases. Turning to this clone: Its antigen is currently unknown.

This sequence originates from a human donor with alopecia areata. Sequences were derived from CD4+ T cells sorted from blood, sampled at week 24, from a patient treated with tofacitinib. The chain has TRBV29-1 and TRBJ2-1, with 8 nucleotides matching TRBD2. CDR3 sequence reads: CSVGVSPASGTSIFNEQFF. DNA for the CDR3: TGCAGCGTTGGGGTCTCTCCCGCGTCGGGGACTAGTATTTTCAATGAGCAGTTCTTC.